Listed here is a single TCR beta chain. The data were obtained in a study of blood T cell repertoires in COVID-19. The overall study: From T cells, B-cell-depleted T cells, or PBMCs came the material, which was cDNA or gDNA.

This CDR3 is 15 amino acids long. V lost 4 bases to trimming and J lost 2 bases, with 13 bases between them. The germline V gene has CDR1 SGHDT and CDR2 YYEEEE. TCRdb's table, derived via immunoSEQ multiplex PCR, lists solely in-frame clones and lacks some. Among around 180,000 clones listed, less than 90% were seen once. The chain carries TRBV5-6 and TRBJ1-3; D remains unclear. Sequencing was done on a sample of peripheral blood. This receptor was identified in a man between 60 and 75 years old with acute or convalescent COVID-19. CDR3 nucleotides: TGTGCCAGCAGCCTGGGCACGGGGACTGGAAACACCATATATTTT. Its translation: CASSLGTGTGNTIYF.